This entry lists 18 T cell receptor beta chains sequenced from one sample in a study of T cell changes during pregnancy in multiple sclerosis (dated by TCRdb to 2018 to 2020). The library was produced with the immunoSEQ multiplex PCR assay. TCRdb took over this immuneACCESS table, retaining in-frame rearrangements with V and J assigned. Such tables are incomplete; in checked studies, under half of the missing clones stem from an unresolved V gene, and the remainder is unexplained. The sample includes approximately 33,000 clones, with around 88% observed a single time. The ten largest clones capture about 0.8% of the sample. The sample in question was CD4+ T cells from peripheral blood mononuclear cells, obtained in the first trimester of pregnancy. The receptors here all came from a female donor in good health, enrolled as a control in a pregnancy study.

This chain uses TRBV5-1 with TRBJ1-3; D is ambiguous. The CDR3 sequence is 15 residues long. Trimming removed 4 bases from V and 2 bases from J, with 13 bases in between. Germline values: CDR1 SGHRS, CDR2 YFSETQ. CDR3 sequence (DNA): TGCGCCAGCAGCCCGAGCGGGGATACTGGAAACACCATATATTTT. Translating gives CASSPSGDTGNTIYF.

The chain employs TRBV9 and TRBJ1-6; D gene uncertain. Germline V gene sequence: CDR1 SGDLS, CDR2 YYNGEE. This CDR3 region has 14 residues. V was trimmed by 3 bases and J by 7 bases, leaving 11 bases between them. CDR3 in amino acids: CASSERGQNSPLHF. CDR3 sequence (DNA): TGTGCCAGCAGCGAGAGAGGCCAAAATTCACCCCTCCACTTT.

The chain is built from TRBV5-4 and TRBJ2-3; possibly TRBD2 for D (7 bases). Trimming left V 4 bases short and J 2 bases short, with 14 bases between. Germline CDR1 reads SGHNT; CDR2 reads YYREEE (reference sequence). The CDR3 length is 15 residues. CDR3 sequence reads: CASSPSRGATDTQYF. The CDR3 DNA reads TGTGCCAGCAGCCCCAGCCGGGGGGCCACAGATACGCAGTATTTT.

This chain links TRBV14 with TRBJ1-5; D is possibly TRBD1 (6 bases). V lost 5 bases and J lost 0, with 14 bases in between. In germline, CDR1 is SGHDN, CDR2 FVKESK. The CDR3 sequence is 16 residues long. CDR3 DNA sequence: TGTGCCAGCAGCTCAACAGGGATGTATAGCAATCAGCCCCAGCATTTT. As protein: CASSSTGMYSNQPQHF.

The gene calls are TRBV4-2 and TRBJ2-1; 10 bases are shared with TRBD2. The junction had 10 bases not matched to a gene; V was cut back by 0 bases and J by 14 bases. Germline loops: CDR1 LGHNA, CDR2 YNFKEQ. This CDR3 is 15 amino acids long. DNA for the CDR3: TGTGCCAGCAGCCAAGACGAAGTTCCCAGCGGGGGGGAGTTCTTC. Its translation is CASSQDEVPSGGEFF.

In DNA form, the CDR3 reads TGCGCCAGCAGCTTGGCCGGGGCGGGGGGGACCACAGATACGCAGTATTTT. It encodes CASSLAGAGGTTDTQYF. This chain uses TRBV5-1 with TRBJ2-3; the match to TRBD2 covers 9 bases. The germline gives CDR1 SGHRS, CDR2 YFSETQ. CDR3 length: 17 amino acids. V lost 0 bases and J lost 2; bases outside the gene matches: 7. Using reference TRBV5-1 and TRBJ2-3 for the parts outside the CDR3, the full variable domain is KAGVTQTPRYLIKTRGQQVTLSCSPISGHRSVSWYQQTPGQGLQFLFEYFSETQRNKGNFPGRFSGRQFSNSRSEMNVSTLELGDSALYLCASSLAGAGGTTDTQYFGPGTRLTVL.

This rearrangement joins TRBV11-2 to TRBJ1-6; D remains ambiguous. The CDR3 contains 17 residues. V lost 2 bases, J lost 0 bases, and 11 bases lay in between. Germline-derived CDR1 and CDR2 are SGHAT and FQNNGV. This CDR3 is CASSLSGVSSYNSPLHF. CDR3 DNA: TGTGCCAGCAGCTTATCCGGGGTGAGCTCCTATAATTCACCCCTCCACTTT.

This chain joins TRBV5-1 and TRBJ2-2, with 10 bases lining up with TRBD2. The junction had 5 bases not matched to a gene; V was cut back by 4 bases and J by 2 bases. The CDR3 extends over 16 amino acids. The germline V gene encodes CDR1 SGHRS and CDR2 YFSETQ. Written as DNA, the CDR3 is TGCGCCAGCAGCGCCGGGACTAGCGCCAACACCGGGGAGCTGTTTTTT. It is translated as CASSAGTSANTGELFF.

The CDR3 coding sequence is TGTGCCAGCAGCGCCCAGACAGGGTATCGCGCAGATACGCAGTATTTT. Its protein is CASSAQTGYRADTQYF. The rearrangement joins TRBV5-6 to TRBJ2-3; 7 positions match TRBD1. The V gene end was trimmed by 4 bases and the J gene end by 4 bases; junction bases not matched to a gene: 12. The CDR3 sequence is 16 residues long. The germline V gene encodes CDR1 SGHDT and CDR2 YYEEEE. The full variable domain, in which reference TRBV5-6 and TRBJ2-3 provide the parts outside the CDR3, is DAGVTQSPTHLIKTRGQQVTLRCSPKSGHDTVSWYQQALGQGPQFIFQYYEEEERQRGNFPDRFSGHQFPNYSSELNVNALLLGDSALYLCASSAQTGYRADTQYFGPGTRLTVL.

This chain joins TRBV5-4 and TRBJ1-3; weak D call: TRBD1 (6 bases). The CDR3 spans 14 residues. V lost 3 bases and J lost 7, with 14 bases in between. Looked up from germline, CDR1 is SGHNT and CDR2 is YYREEE (reference sequence). CDR3 nucleotides: TGTGCCAGCAGCTCACGGACAGTGGAGAACACCATATATTTT. This encodes CASSSRTVENTIYF. Full variable domain (rest looked up from reference TRBV5-4 and TRBJ1-3): ETGVTQSPTHLIKTRGQQVTLRCSSQSGHNTVSWYQQALGQGPQFIFQYYREEENGRGNFPPRFSGLQFPNYSSELNVNALELDDSALYLCASSSRTVENTIYFGEGSWLTVV.

The chain couples TRBV5-1 to TRBJ1-6; D is undetermined. The V end was cut by 4 bases, the J end by 0 bases, with 11 bases between. Germline CDR1 reads SGHRS; CDR2 reads YFSETQ. The CDR3 runs to 16 residues. Here the CDR3 reads CASSVGWSSYNSPLHF. In nucleotides, the CDR3 is TGCGCCAGCAGCGTAGGTTGGAGCTCCTATAATTCACCCCTCCACTTT.

This clone was seen only a few times. The chain joins TRBV6-1 to TRBJ1-2; D is possibly TRBD1 (6 bases). The CDR3 has 13 residues. The V gene's germline CDR1 is MNHNS and CDR2 SASEGT. V gave up 6 bases and J gave up 7 bases, with 15 bases separating them. CDR3 region: CASRENREGGYTF. The CDR3 nucleotides are TGTGCCAGCAGGGAAAACAGGGAGGGTGGCTACACCTTC.

The J gene is TRBJ1-1, the V gene TRBV4-2; maybe TRBD1 (6 bases). CDR3 length: 16 amino acids. CDR1 is LGHNA and CDR2 is YNFKEQ in the germline V gene. V was pared by 0 bases and J by 4 bases, with 15 bases between. The CDR3 coding sequence is TGTGCCAGCAGCCAAGATGGGGGCAGGGGTGCCACTGAAGCTTTCTTT. Its translation: CASSQDGGRGATEAFF.

This clone was seen a few times. This chain uses TRBV6-6 with TRBJ1-6; 12 bases align to TRBD1. This CDR3 has 15 residues. V lost 2 bases to trimming and J lost 10 bases; unmatched junction nucleotides: 3. CDR1 is MNHNY and CDR2 is SVGAGI in the germline V gene (reference sequence). CDR3 residues: CASSYRDRGRSPLHF. The CDR3 DNA sequence: TGTGCCAGCAGTTACCGGGACAGGGGGCGATCACCCCTCCACTTT.

The chain uses TRBV6-1 and TRBJ1-2; no definite D call. Trimming shortened V by 1 base and J by 3 bases, and 18 bases separated the two germline ends. The CDR3 is 17 residues long. CDR1 and CDR2 (germline): MNHNS, SASEGT. CDR3 region: CASSEGLAFPLDYGYTF. CDR3 sequence (DNA): TGTGCCAGCAGTGAAGGGCTCGCATTCCCATTGGACTATGGCTACACCTTC.

J is TRBJ1-1 and V is TRBV6-5; D might be TRBD1 (6 bases). V was clipped by 5 bases and J by 5 bases, with 15 bases between them. Germline CDR1 and CDR2: MNHEY and SVGAGI. The CDR3 totals 14 residues. CDR3 residues: CASSLRQAETEAFF. The CDR3 region has the DNA TGTGCCAGCAGTCTACGACAGGCTGAGACTGAAGCTTTCTTT.

J is TRBJ2-1 and V is TRBV19, with TRBD1 as a possible D gene (6 bases). CDR1 and CDR2 from the germline V gene are LNHDA and SQIVND (reference sequence). This CDR3 contains 13 residues. The germline V and J ends were trimmed by 1 base and 10 bases, with 11 bases remaining between them. CDR3 DNA: TGTGCCAGTAGTATAGTTGGGGGCGCCGAGCAGTTCTTC. This codes for CASSIVGGAEQFF.

V is TRBV30 and J is TRBJ2-3; 10 nucleotides align to TRBD1. The germline V gene has CDR1 GTSNPN and CDR2 SVGIG (reference sequence). J lost 3 bases, V lost 3 bases, and 6 bases had no gene match. This CDR3 contains 15 residues. The CDR3 DNA sequence: TGTGCCTGGAGCCGGGACAGGGGTTCGACAGATACGCAGTATTTT. Its protein is CAWSRDRGSTDTQYF. Variable domain in full (rest from reference TRBV30 and TRBJ2-3): SQTIHQWPATLVQPVGSPLSLECTVEGTSNPNLYWYRQAAGRGLQLLFYSVGIGQISSEVPQNLSASRPQDRQFILSSKKLLLSDSGFYLCAWSRDRGSTDTQYFGPGTRLTVL.